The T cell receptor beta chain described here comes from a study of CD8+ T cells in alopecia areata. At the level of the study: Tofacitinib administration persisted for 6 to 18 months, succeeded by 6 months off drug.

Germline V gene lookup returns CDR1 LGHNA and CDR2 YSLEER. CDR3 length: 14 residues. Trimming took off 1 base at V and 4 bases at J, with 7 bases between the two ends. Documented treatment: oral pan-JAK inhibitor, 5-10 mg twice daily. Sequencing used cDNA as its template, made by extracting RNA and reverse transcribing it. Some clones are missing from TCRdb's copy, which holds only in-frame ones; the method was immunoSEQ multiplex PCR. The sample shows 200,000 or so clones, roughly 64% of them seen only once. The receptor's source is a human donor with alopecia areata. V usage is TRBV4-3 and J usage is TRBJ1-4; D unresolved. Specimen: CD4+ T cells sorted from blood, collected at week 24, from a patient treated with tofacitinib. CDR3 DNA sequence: TGCGCCAGCAGCCAAGCGCAGGTTAATGAAAAACTGTTTTTT. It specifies CASSQAQVNEKLFF.